The table lists the clone carrying this T cell receptor (beta chain) with a few counts. These data belong to a study of blood T cell repertoires in COVID-19. Whole-study context: Sources were T cells, B-cell-depleted T cells, or PBMCs; the material itself was cDNA or gDNA.

Participants, about 18 to 95 years old, spanned around 26 US areas. Which cohort a participant joined came from the clinical history participants gave. J was trimmed by 7 bases and V by 4 bases; bases with no gene match: 8. CDR1 is SQVTM, CDR2 ANQGSEA, per germline. This CDR3 spans 14 amino acids. The table came from immunoSEQ multiplex PCR; TCRdb's copy has only in-frame clones and leaves some out. The data show fewer than 500,000 clones, with 87% seen just once and just under 2% held by the top ten. The sequencing input was PBMCs or T cells enriched from blood (not recorded which). This chain joins TRBV29-1 and TRBJ2-2; 8 bases are shared with TRBD2. The receptor's source is a woman under 30 with acute COVID-19. Written as DNA, the CDR3 is TGCAGCGTTGTAGTGGGGACTAGAAACGGGGAGCTGTTTTTT. Translated: CSVVVGTRNGELFF.